Below, 27 T cell receptor beta chains from the same sample are listed, as sequenced in a study of PD-L1 blockade in urothelial cancer. The table came from immunoSEQ multiplex PCR; TCRdb's copy has only in-frame clones and leaves some out. The repertoire holds under 50,000 clones, with 90% as singletons. The input for sequencing was PBMCs, taken around atezolizumab (anti-PD-L1) treatment. The receptors were gathered from a man between 70 and 80 years old with urothelial cancer.

The gene calls are TRBV5-4 and TRBJ1-1; D gene uncertain. This CDR3 is 13 amino acids long. Germline loops: CDR1 SGHNT, CDR2 YYREEE (reference sequence). The V end was cut by 5 bases, the J end by 7 bases, with 15 bases between. In DNA, the CDR3 is TGTGCCAGCAGGAACTCCGGTGTTTTTGAAGCTTTCTTT. Its protein is CASRNSGVFEAFF.

This clone was seen just once. The chain is built from TRBV28 and TRBJ2-5; D is possibly TRBD1 (6 bases). This CDR3 is 15 amino acids long. CDR1 is MDHEN and CDR2 is SYDVKM in the germline V gene. V was shortened by 2 bases and J by 4 bases, with 14 bases between the two germline ends. Here the CDR3 DNA reads TGTGCCAGCAGTTTAACAGGGAAGGTGGTAGAGACCCAGTACTTC. It specifies CASSLTGKVVETQYF.

In DNA, the CDR3 is TGTGCCAGCAGTGAAAAAGGGGTCACCGGGGAGCTGTTTTTT. Protein product: CASSEKGVTGELFF. The chain joins TRBV2 to TRBJ2-2; D is perhaps TRBD1 (5 bases). V dropped 2 bases and J dropped 4 bases, with 8 bases sitting between them. CDR3 length: 14 residues. Germline lookup yields CDR1 SNHLY and CDR2 FYNNEI.

The chain links TRBV6-1 to TRBJ1-5; a weak D match, TRBD1 (6 bases). There are 15 residues in the CDR3. Germline CDR1 and CDR2: MNHNS and SASEGT. V lost 9 bases to trimming and J lost 0 bases, with 15 bases between them. CDR3 coding DNA: TGTGCCAGTCTACCCGGGACACCTAGCAATCAGCCCCAGCATTTT. Translation gives CASLPGTPSNQPQHF.

This rearrangement joins TRBV5-1 to TRBJ2-1, with 7 bases aligning to TRBD2. CDR1 and CDR2 (germline): SGHRS, YFSETQ. Unmatched junction bases numbered 1, after V lost 3 bases and J lost 7 bases. The CDR3 loop spans 12 amino acids. The DNA of the CDR3 is TGCGCCAGCAGCTGGGAGGGGAATGAGCAGTTCTTC. Amino acid sequence: CASSWEGNEQFF.

This sequence joins TRBV18 and TRBJ2-7; TRBD2 matches 8 bases. With V trimmed by 4 bases and J by 2 bases, 4 bases remained unmatched. The germline CDR1 and CDR2 sequences are KGHSH and LQKENI. CDR3 length equals 14 residues. CDR3 bases: TGTGCCAGCTCACTAGCGGGAAAGACCTACGAGCAGTACTTC. This sequence encodes CASSLAGKTYEQYF.

The gene calls are TRBV29-1 and TRBJ1-1, with D tentatively TRBD1 (6 bases). Germline CDR1 SQVTM, CDR2 ANQGSEA. The CDR3 length is 13 residues. V was clipped by 7 bases and J by 4 bases, with 16 bases between them. The CDR3 sequence is CSAGGPTGTEAFF. The CDR3 bases are TGCAGCGCCGGGGGGCCCACTGGCACTGAAGCTTTCTTT. The full variable domain, rest sourced from reference TRBV29-1 and TRBJ1-1, is SAVISQKPSRDICQRGTSLTIQCQVDSQVTMMFWYRQQPGQSLTLIATANQGSEATYESGFVIDKFPISRPNLTFSTLTVSNMSPEDSSIYLCSAGGPTGTEAFFGQGTRLTVV.

The chain employs TRBV7-8 and TRBJ2-2; TRBD2 is a possible D gene (5 bases). Looked up from germline, CDR1 is SGHVS and CDR2 is FQNEAQ. Trimming left V 5 bases short and J 11 bases short, with 15 bases between. This CDR3 contains 13 residues. CDR3 sequence (DNA): TGTGCCAGCAGCCGGGTAGGAAGGACTGAGCTGTTTTTT. Translated: CASSRVGRTELFF. The complete variable domain, with remaining parts taken from reference TRBV7-8 and TRBJ2-2, reads GAGVSQSPRYKVAKRGQDVALRCDPISGHVSLFWYQQALGQGPEFLTYFQNEAQLDKSGLPSDRFFAERPEGSVSTLKIQRTQQEDSAVYLCASSRVGRTELFFGEGSRLTVL.

The chain uses TRBV5-8 and TRBJ2-1, with TRBD1 matching over 11 bases. The germline V gene has CDR1 SGHTS and CDR2 YDEGEE. The CDR3 has 14 amino acids. Losses at the gene ends were 4 bases for V and 9 bases for J; bases not matched to a gene: 6. The CDR3 DNA reads as TGTGCCAGCAGCACATGGACAGGGGGCAGTGAGCAGTTCTTC. Protein product: CASSTWTGGSEQFF.

The chain carries TRBV5-1 and TRBJ2-2, with D uncertain. V lost 4 bases to trimming and J lost 8 bases, with 9 bases between them. CDR3 length: 12 residues. The germline V gene has CDR1 SGHRS and CDR2 YFSETQ. CDR3 sequence (DNA): TGCGCCAGCAGCGATCAGGTTGGGGAGCTGTTTTTT. Its translation: CASSDQVGELFF.

The CDR3 loop is CASTRQGTLGGKTYEQYF. CDR3 nucleotides: TGCGCCAGCACGAGACAGGGAACGCTTGGGGGGAAAACCTACGAGCAGTACTTC. The rearrangement uses TRBV10-2 and TRBJ2-7; tentative D call: TRBD1 (7 bases). This CDR3 spans 18 amino acids. V lost 7 bases and J 2 bases, leaving 27 bases between the germline ends. Germline V gene lookup returns CDR1 WSHSY and CDR2 SAAADI.

The rearrangement links TRBV29-1 to TRBJ1-1; 7 bases match TRBD1. The CDR3 extends over 14 amino acids. From germline, CDR1 is SQVTM and CDR2 ANQGSEA. With V trimmed by 6 bases and J by 1 base, 8 bases remained unmatched. CDR3 region: CSVALTGSNTEAFF. DNA of the CDR3: TGCAGCGTCGCCCTGACAGGGTCGAACACTGAAGCTTTCTTT.

This clone was counted once. The CDR3 is CASSLQEAYEQYF. Here the CDR3 DNA reads TGTGCCAGCTCCCTGCAGGAGGCATACGAGCAGTACTTC. J is TRBJ2-7 and V is TRBV18, with D tentatively TRBD2 (5 bases). CDR1 is KGHSH, CDR2 LQKENI, per germline. Trimming cost V 6 bases and J 4 bases, with 13 bases left between them. This CDR3 comprises 13 residues.

This rearrangement joins TRBV7-3 to TRBJ2-1; 9 bases line up with TRBD2. This CDR3 is built from 17 residues. Per germline, CDR1 SGHTA and CDR2 FQGTGA. Trimming cost V 5 bases and J 4 bases; bases outside gene matches: 12. CDR3 sequence: CASSPSREGNGYNEQFF. The DNA of the CDR3 is TGTGCCAGCAGCCCCTCGCGGGAGGGCAATGGGTACAATGAGCAGTTCTTC. The variable domain in full, with the rest retrieved from reference TRBV7-3 and TRBJ2-1, is GAGVSQTPSNKVTEKGKYVELRCDPISGHTALYWYRQSLGQGPEFLIYFQGTGAADDSGLPNDRFFAVRPEGSVSTLKIQRTERGDSAVYLCASSPSREGNGYNEQFFGPGTRLTVL.

The chain uses TRBV18 and TRBJ1-5; possibly TRBD1 for D (5 bases). V lost 1 base to trimming and J lost 5 bases, with 15 bases between them. The V gene's germline CDR1 is KGHSH and CDR2 LQKENI. This CDR3 has 16 residues. CDR3 protein: CASSPLFREEDQPQHF. CDR3 sequence (DNA): TGTGCCAGCTCACCACTCTTCAGGGAGGAAGATCAGCCCCAGCATTTT.

V is TRBV28 and J is TRBJ2-4, with 11 bases matching TRBD2. Germline CDR1 MDHEN, CDR2 SYDVKM. The CDR3 is 17 amino acids. V was pared by 5 bases and J by 4 bases, with 10 bases of the junction left unmatched. The CDR3 DNA sequence: TGTGCCAGCAGTGCTATTAGCGGGAGGGAACAAAAAAACATTCAGTACTTC. Translation: CASSAISGREQKNIQYF.

The V call is TRBV5-6, the J call TRBJ1-2; TRBD1 is a possible D gene (5 bases). V lost 2 bases to trimming and J lost 4 bases, with 9 bases between them. This CDR3 contains 13 residues. Per the germline V gene, CDR1 is SGHDT and CDR2 is YYEEEE. The CDR3 reads CASSLDSFYGYTF. Here the CDR3 DNA reads TGTGCCAGCAGCTTAGACAGTTTCTATGGCTACACCTTC.

The chain links TRBV15 to TRBJ1-5; D is undetermined. Looked up from germline, CDR1 is LNHNV and CDR2 is YYDKDF (reference sequence). There are 15 residues in the CDR3. Trimming cost V 3 bases and J 0 bases, with 9 bases left between them. The CDR3 protein is CATSRQRNSNQPQHF. The DNA of the CDR3 is TGTGCCACCAGCAGGCAGCGTAATAGCAATCAGCCCCAGCATTTT.

The V and J genes are TRBV6-1 and TRBJ1-5; no clear D. V was clipped by 1 base and J by 6 bases, with 13 bases between them. The CDR3 is 15 amino acids. The V gene's germline CDR1 is MNHNS and CDR2 SASEGT. CDR3 DNA sequence: TGTGCCAGCAGTGAAGGGCACACCCTGTCTCAGCCCCAGCATTTT. Its translation is CASSEGHTLSQPQHF.

V usage is TRBV6-1 and J usage is TRBJ2-3; D may be TRBD2 (5 bases). This CDR3 region has 15 residues. The V end was cut by 3 bases, the J end by 5 bases, with 15 bases between. Germline values: CDR1 MNHNS, CDR2 SASEGT. In DNA form, the CDR3 reads TGTGCCAGCAGTGAGGGAAGCGGTGGGCAAGATACGCAGTATTTT. Amino acids: CASSEGSGGQDTQYF.

The chain carries TRBV5-6 and TRBJ2-1, with D possibly matching TRBD1 (5 bases). Germline CDR1 reads SGHDT; CDR2 reads YYEEEE. V was pared by 3 bases and J by 4 bases, with 17 bases between. This CDR3 contains 16 residues. CDR3 region: CASSWTLRTGYNEQFF. CDR3 nucleotide sequence: TGTGCCAGCAGCTGGACCCTCCGCACAGGTTACAATGAGCAGTTCTTC.

The chain has TRBV9 and TRBJ2-5, with 7 bases lining up with TRBD2. Trimming cost V 0 bases and J 9 bases; bases outside gene matches: 5. The germline CDR1 and CDR2 sequences are SGDLS and YYNGEE. CDR3 size: 13 residues. CDR3 region: CASSVVPGGSQYF. Here the CDR3 DNA reads TGTGCCAGCAGCGTAGTCCCCGGGGGGTCCCAGTACTTC.

Only one count was recorded for this clone. CDR3 nucleotide sequence: TGCGCCAGCAGCCAGTCTGGGCAGCTTCTTAGGGGGAATGAGCAGTTCTTC. Its translation is CASSQSGQLLRGNEQFF. The rearrangement uses TRBV4-1 and TRBJ2-1; maybe TRBD1 (6 bases). In germline, CDR1 is MGHRA, CDR2 YSYEKL. Trimming removed 3 bases from V and 7 bases from J, with 22 bases in between. This CDR3 comprises 17 residues.

The rearrangement joins TRBV18 to TRBJ1-4; perhaps TRBD1 as D (6 bases). CDR3 length equals 14 residues. V was trimmed by 6 bases and J by 7 bases, leaving 15 bases between them. Germline values: CDR1 KGHSH, CDR2 LQKENI. The CDR3 is CASSVRGMAEKLFF. CDR3 coding DNA: TGTGCCAGCTCGGTCAGGGGAATGGCTGAAAAACTGTTTTTT.

The V and J genes are TRBV5-6 and TRBJ2-1, with 11 bases lining up with TRBD2. Germline V CDR1 and CDR2: SGHDT, YYEEEE. The CDR3 loop spans 12 amino acids. V gave up 4 bases and J gave up 10 bases; unmatched junction bases: 1. The CDR3 spells CASSLAGGEQFF. CDR3 sequence (DNA): TGTGCCAGCAGCCTAGCGGGGGGAGAGCAGTTCTTC.

The chain joins TRBV9 to TRBJ2-5; D ambiguous. Germline V gene data show CDR1 as SGDLS and CDR2 as YYNGEE. Trimming shortened V by 4 bases and J by 4 bases, and 11 bases separated the two germline ends. CDR3 length: 13 amino acids. CDR3 nucleotide sequence: TGTGCCAGCAGCAGGAGTAGTATAGAGACCCAGTACTTC. Its protein product is CASSRSSIETQYF.

CDR3 amino acids: CAISRQGTGELFF. As DNA, the CDR3 is TGTGCCATCAGCAGACAGGGGACCGGGGAGCTGTTTTTT. The chain recombines TRBV10-3 with TRBJ2-2; 8 nucleotides align to TRBD1. The CDR3 is 13 amino acids. V shed 6 bases and J 5 bases; nucleotides not matched to a gene: 2. Germline V gives CDR1 ENHRY, CDR2 SYGVKD.